The present T cell receptor (beta chain) was sequenced within a study of CD4 T cells in relation to SARS-CoV-2 and coronaviruses. Study-wide context: After 10 days of antigen culture, PBMC TCR beta CDR3s were sequenced. A couple of subjects were Hispanic; patients were under 10 males and a handful of females.

The method was immunoSEQ multiplex PCR; TCRdb's version includes in-frame clones alone and lacks a portion of them. Of some 45,000 clones listed, around 80% are singletons. 90,000 to 100,000 naive or memory CD4+ cells were cultured with CEF peptides for about 10 days. Regarding this clone: The antigen remains unidentified.

Germline-derived CDR1 and CDR2 are SGHTA and FQGNSA. The CDR3 is 14 residues long. V gave up 1 base and J gave up 5 bases, with 9 bases separating them. The sequencing sample was made of naive CD4+ T cells from PBMCs, cultured in vitro. Regarding subset: naive CD4+ T cells isolated by negative enrichment. The chain recombines TRBV7-2 with TRBJ2-1; D not resolved. The receptor was isolated from an adult with COVID-19. In DNA form, the CDR3 reads TGTGCCAGCAGCTTAGGACCTCTGCACAATGAGCAGTTCTTC. Its protein is CASSLGPLHNEQFF.